Following are 31 T cell receptor beta chains from one sample sequenced in a study of T cells after yellow fever vaccination. MiXCR, run by TCRdb on the 5' RACE reads, gives a single entry per CDR3 protein. The sample shows about 310,000 distinct CDR3 sequences, around 4% of them seen only once. The input for sequencing was PBMCs, taken on the day of the yellow fever booster vaccination. The receptors were sampled from a man younger than 30 who received the YFV17D yellow fever vaccine.

The chain combines TRBV20-1 with TRBJ1-1; no firm D call. The CDR3 length is 12 residues. Between the trimmed V and J ends, which lost 6 bases and 1 base, there was a span of 9 bases. CDR1 and CDR2 (germline): DFQATT, SNEGSKA (reference sequence). The CDR3 region is CSANTTNTEAFF. DNA for the CDR3: TGCAGTGCGAATACAACGAACACTGAAGCTTTCTTT.

In its sample, this clonotype was seen many times. The chain is built from TRBV20-1 and TRBJ2-2; the match to TRBD1 covers 7 bases. Trimming removed 3 bases from V and 4 bases from J; junction bases left unmatched: 5. Germline lookup yields CDR1 DFQATT and CDR2 SNEGSKA (reference sequence). The CDR3 totals 14 residues. The CDR3 nucleotides read TGCAGTGCTAGTACGGGACAGCCCACCGGGGAGCTGTTTTTT. Encoded protein: CSASTGQPTGELFF.

The chain has TRBV18 and TRBJ2-7; 8 positions agree with TRBD1. Per the germline V gene, CDR1 is KGHSH and CDR2 is LQKENI. After removal of 4 bases from V and 3 bases from J, the junction contained 5 bases not matched to a gene. CDR3 length: 14 residues. CDR3: CASSQGTGDYEQYV. The CDR3 DNA is TGTGCCAGCTCACAGGGGACAGGAGACTACGAGCAGTACGTC.

This clonotype was detected ten times or more. The CDR3 DNA follows: TGTGCCAGCAGGAGGACTAGCGGGTTCTACGAGCAGTACGTC. As protein: CASRRTSGFYEQYV. The genes are TRBV2 and TRBJ2-7; 11 bases are shared with TRBD2. With 6 bases clipped from V and 3 bases from J, the junction kept 4 bases outside the gene matches. Germline V gives CDR1 SNHLY, CDR2 FYNNEI. The CDR3 is 14 amino acids.

At least ten counts were recorded for this clonotype. The chain couples TRBV20-1 to TRBJ2-7; 10 bases match TRBD2. The CDR3 runs to 16 residues. Germline CDR1 is DFQATT and CDR2 is SNEGSKA (reference sequence). V dropped 2 bases and J dropped 2; count of bases not matched to a gene: 9. CDR3 DNA: TGCAGTGCTAGATCCGTTCTAGCGGGGGCAACCTACGAGCAGTACTTC. It encodes CSARSVLAGATYEQYF.

This clonotype occurred a few times. This rearrangement joins TRBV7-2 to TRBJ2-1; 11 positions match TRBD2. The CDR3 spans 16 residues. Germline V gene lookup returns CDR1 SGHTA and CDR2 FQGNSA. V lost 3 bases, J lost 1 base, and 2 bases stayed unmatched. The CDR3 nucleotides are TGTGCCAGCAGCTTGTCTAGCGGGGGGTCCTACAATGAGCAGTTCTTC. This gives the protein CASSLSSGGSYNEQFF. The full variable domain, in which reference TRBV7-2 and TRBJ2-1 provide the parts outside the CDR3, is GAGVSQSPSNKVTEKGKDVELRCDPISGHTALYWYRQSLGQGLEFLIYFQGNSAPDKSGLPSDRFSAERTGGSVSTLTIQRTQQEDSAVYLCASSLSSGGSYNEQFFGPGTRLTVL.

In its sample, this clonotype was seen many times. The J gene is TRBJ2-1, the V gene TRBV29-1; no clear D gene. Per germline, CDR1 SQVTM and CDR2 ANQGSEA. The CDR3 length is 11 residues. The CDR3 spells CTLEAYNEQFF. The CDR3 region has the DNA TGCACCCTAGAAGCCTACAATGAGCAGTTCTTC.

This clonotype was seen ten or more times. The rearrangement joins TRBV29-1 to TRBJ2-7, with 10 nucleotides matching TRBD1. Germline V gene data show CDR1 as SQVTM and CDR2 as ANQGSEA. With V trimmed by 1 base and J by 2 bases, 2 bases remained unmatched. The CDR3 totals 14 residues. CDR3 bases: TGCAGCGTTGAAGGGGACAGGGGACCCTACGAGCAGTACTTC. Amino acid sequence: CSVEGDRGPYEQYF.

There are many counts of this clonotype. The chain combines TRBV13 with TRBJ2-5; D uncertain. This CDR3 spans 10 amino acids. The V end lost 2 bases, the J end lost 9 bases, and 4 bases lay between the germline ends. Germline-derived CDR1 and CDR2 are PRHDT and FYEKMQ (reference sequence). The CDR3 DNA sequence: TGTGCCAGCAGCTTATGGCCCCAGTACTTC. It codes for CASSLWPQYF.

This clonotype was counted many times. The V call is TRBV7-6, the J call TRBJ2-7; a weak D match, TRBD2 (7 bases). Germline V gene sequence: CDR1 SGHVS, CDR2 FNYEAQ. Trimming stripped 5 bases from V and 0 bases from J, with 17 bases between. This CDR3 spans 16 amino acids. CDR3 region: CASSAREGGISYEQYF. The CDR3 bases are TGTGCCAGCAGCGCCAGGGAGGGGGGGATCTCCTACGAGCAGTACTTC.

This clonotype has ten or more counts. This sequence joins TRBV7-2 and TRBJ2-1, with D unresolved. The CDR3 is 16 amino acids. With 2 bases removed from V and 7 bases from J, the gap between germline ends came to 18 bases. Germline lookup yields CDR1 SGHTA and CDR2 FQGNSA. CDR3 region: CASSLYRAWARNEQFF. CDR3 nucleotides: TGTGCCAGCAGCTTATACCGCGCGTGGGCTCGGAATGAGCAGTTCTTC.

This clonotype occurred many times. The gene calls are TRBV5-5 and TRBJ2-7; D may be TRBD1 or TRBD2 (6 bases each). CDR1 and CDR2 from the germline V gene are SGHKS and YYEKEE (reference sequence). This CDR3 has 16 amino acids. V was trimmed by 0 bases and J by 2 bases, leaving 15 bases between them. The chain's CDR3 is CASSLEVRGAAYEQYV. CDR3 coding DNA: TGTGCCAGCAGCTTGGAGGTTAGGGGGGCCGCCTACGAGCAGTACGTC.

This clonotype was picked up many times. The chain carries TRBV11-2 and TRBJ1-6; TRBD1 aligns across 7 bases. This CDR3 is built from 15 residues. With V trimmed by 5 bases and J by 10 bases, 11 bases remained unmatched. From germline, CDR1 is SGHAT and CDR2 FQNNGV. DNA of the CDR3: TGTGCCAGCAGCCCATCAAGACAGGGCTTATCACCCCTCCACTTT. Translation gives CASSPSRQGLSPLHF.

Many counts were recorded for this clonotype. The chain employs TRBV7-8 and TRBJ2-4; TRBD1 aligns across 8 bases. V shed 0 bases, J shed 1 base, and the junction held 11 bases outside the gene matches. The CDR3 length is 19 residues. The V gene's germline CDR1 is SGHVS and CDR2 FQNEAQ. The CDR3 DNA reads as TGTGCCAGCAGCTTAGCGAGGACAGGGATGAGGTGGGCCAAAAACATTCAGTACTTC. It specifies CASSLARTGMRWAKNIQYF.

This clonotype was seen many times. The V call is TRBV24-1, the J call TRBJ2-1; perhaps TRBD2 as D (5 bases). The CDR3 is made up of 16 amino acids. The germline gives CDR1 KGHDR, CDR2 SFDVKD. V dropped 1 base and J dropped 0 bases, with 9 bases sitting between them. The CDR3 DNA follows: TGTGCCACCAGTGATTTCCCGGGGAGCTCCTACAATGAGCAGTTCTTC. Translation: CATSDFPGSSYNEQFF.

In this sample, this clonotype turned up a few times. The chain recombines TRBV5-4 with TRBJ2-3; D possibly matches TRBD1 or TRBD2 (6 bases each). With 5 bases removed from V and 0 bases from J, the gap between germline ends came to 19 bases. Germline values: CDR1 SGHNT, CDR2 YYREEE (reference sequence). This CDR3 is 17 amino acids long. The CDR3 loop reads CASRGGGSTFSTDTQYF. The CDR3 DNA follows: TGTGCCAGCAGAGGAGGGGGATCTACCTTTAGCACAGATACGCAGTATTTT. Based on the CDR3 plus reference TRBV5-4 and TRBJ2-3, the full variable domain is ETGVTQSPTHLIKTRGQQVTLRCSSQSGHNTVSWYQQALGQGPQFIFQYYREEENGRGNFPPRFSGLQFPNYSSELNVNALELDDSALYLCASRGGGSTFSTDTQYFGPGTRLTVL.

The chain couples TRBV27 to TRBJ2-7; D is undetermined. V lost 4 bases to trimming and J lost 7 bases, with 14 bases between them. Germline values: CDR1 MNHEY, CDR2 SMNVEV (reference sequence). The CDR3 length is 13 residues. The CDR3 spells CASSYSRLAEQYF. In DNA, the CDR3 is TGTGCCAGCAGTTACTCGAGACTCGCGGAGCAGTACTTC.

This clonotype has at least ten counts. The chain joins TRBV6-2 or TRBV6-3 to TRBJ2-7, with D unclear. The CDR3 is 13 residues long. The germline V gene has CDR1 MNHEY and CDR2 SVGEGT. V lost 3 bases, J lost 3 bases, and 9 bases lay in between. The CDR3 loop is CASSYYNDYEQYF. The CDR3, as DNA: TGTGCCAGCAGTTATTATAACGACTACGAGCAGTACTTC.

This clonotype was seen a handful of times. This chain links TRBV28 with TRBJ2-6; D possibly corresponds to TRBD1 (5 bases). The germline gives CDR1 MDHEN, CDR2 SYDVKM. V lost 5 bases and J lost 1, with 9 bases in between. The CDR3 sequence is 15 residues long. The CDR3 protein is CASSDSGSGANVLTF. The CDR3 nucleotides are TGTGCCAGCAGTGATTCAGGGTCTGGGGCCAACGTCCTGACTTTC.

There are a few counts of this clonotype. This chain links TRBV5-4 with TRBJ1-2; D not certain. Trimming removed 6 bases from V and 2 bases from J, with 20 bases in between. This CDR3 spans 16 amino acids. Germline-derived CDR1 and CDR2 are SGHNT and YYREEE (reference sequence). CDR3 DNA: TGTGCCAGCAAGCTTGGAGGTTCAGACAAGAACTATGGCTACACCTTC. This gives the protein CASKLGGSDKNYGYTF. Full variable domain (missing parts from reference TRBV5-4 and TRBJ1-2): ETGVTQSPTHLIKTRGQQVTLRCSSQSGHNTVSWYQQALGQGPQFIFQYYREEENGRGNFPPRFSGLQFPNYSSELNVNALELDDSALYLCASKLGGSDKNYGYTFGSGTRLTVV.

This clonotype was found a few times. The rearrangement joins TRBV5-1 to TRBJ1-1; 9 bases agree with TRBD1. The germline V gene encodes CDR1 SGHRS and CDR2 YFSETQ. After removal of 0 bases from V and 10 bases from J, the junction contained 10 bases not matched to a gene. This CDR3 is 15 amino acids long. This CDR3 is CASSLETLGQGRAFF. The CDR3 coding sequence is TGCGCCAGCAGCTTGGAGACATTGGGACAGGGTCGAGCTTTCTTT.

This CDR3 is CSAQLGQGALDTQYF. In DNA form, the CDR3 reads TGCAGTGCCCAACTGGGGCAGGGGGCCTTAGATACGCAGTATTTT. The chain has TRBV20-1 and TRBJ2-3; TRBD1 matches 8 bases. In germline, CDR1 is DFQATT, CDR2 SNEGSKA (reference sequence). Losses at the gene ends were 6 bases for V and 5 bases for J; bases not matched to a gene: 13. The CDR3 covers 15 residues.

This clonotype was seen ten or more times. The chain uses TRBV18 and TRBJ1-2; D is unresolved. Trimming pared 1 base from V and 4 bases from J, leaving 13 bases between. Germline values: CDR1 KGHSH, CDR2 LQKENI. The CDR3 spans 15 residues. CDR3 DNA sequence: TGTGCCAGCTCACCACGGACGGGGTTGGGCTATGGCTACACCTTC. Translated, it gives CASSPRTGLGYGYTF.

Only a few counts were recorded for this clonotype. The gene calls are TRBV29-1 and TRBJ2-2; maybe TRBD1 (5 bases). Germline lookup yields CDR1 SQVTM and CDR2 ANQGSEA. CDR3 length: 14 amino acids. Trimming removed 6 bases from V and 1 base from J, with 12 bases in between. CDR3 coding DNA: TGCAGCGTCCTGGACACCGAGAACACCGGGGAGCTGTTTTTT. Translation: CSVLDTENTGELFF.

This clonotype was seen ten or more times. The chain couples TRBV20-1 to TRBJ2-1; 8 nucleotides agree with TRBD1. The germline V gene encodes CDR1 DFQATT and CDR2 SNEGSKA (reference sequence). This CDR3 comprises 15 residues. Unmatched junction bases numbered 11, after V lost 3 bases and J lost 7 bases. This CDR3 is CSARDRALLRNEQFF. Written as DNA, the CDR3 is TGCAGTGCTAGGGACAGGGCCCTACTTAGGAATGAGCAGTTCTTC.

This clonotype was recorded many times. CDR3 sequence: CASSLLPFGENTEAFF. CDR3 in DNA: TGCGCCAGCAGCTTGCTGCCCTTTGGCGAGAACACTGAAGCTTTCTTT. The V and J genes are TRBV5-1 and TRBJ1-1; D gene ambiguous. Germline assignment: CDR1 SGHRS and CDR2 YFSETQ. The V end lost 1 base, the J end lost 1 base, and 14 bases lay between the germline ends. The CDR3 is 16 residues long.

The CDR3 loop is CASLDRPYEQYF. The CDR3 nucleotides read TGTGCCAGCCTGGACAGACCCTACGAGCAGTACTTC. This sequence joins TRBV28 and TRBJ2-7; D might be TRBD1 (6 bases). Germline V gene data show CDR1 as MDHEN and CDR2 as SYDVKM. Trimming took 8 bases from V and 2 from J, leaving 10 bases between them. CDR3 length: 12 amino acids.

This clonotype was detected only a few times. CDR3 nucleotides: TGTGCCACCGACGGGGGGCGGGCTGGGGCCAACGTCCTGACTTTC. Translated: CATDGGRAGANVLTF. The chain couples TRBV12-3 or TRBV12-4 to TRBJ2-6, with a tentative D call TRBD2 (7 bases). The V end was cut by 10 bases, the J end by 2 bases, with 15 bases between. There are 15 residues in the CDR3.

This clonotype occurred a few times. The junction shows a germline mismatch at one end, possibly a read error. The CDR3 here is CASSHPRGSTGEVFF. As DNA, the CDR3 is TGCGCCAGCAGTCACCCGAGAGGGTCCACCGGGGAGGTGTTTTTT. The chain combines TRBV23-1 with TRBJ2-2; D might be TRBD2 (6 bases). TRBV23-1 is labeled an ORF, and its function is uncertain. The CDR3 consists of 15 residues.

This clonotype was counted only a few times. The gene calls are TRBV6-2 or TRBV6-3 and TRBJ2-7, with 12 bases fitting TRBD2. There are 17 residues in the CDR3. V gave up 0 bases and J gave up 0 bases; unmatched junction bases: 3. CDR1 and CDR2 (germline): MNHEY, SVGEGT. CDR3 region: CASSYSRTSGASYEQYV. Written as DNA, the CDR3 is TGTGCCAGCAGTTACTCGAGGACTAGCGGGGCCTCCTACGAGCAGTACGTC.

This clonotype was recorded many times. The J gene is TRBJ2-1, the V gene TRBV9, with D maybe TRBD2 (6 bases). The germline V gene encodes CDR1 SGDLS and CDR2 YYNGEE. The CDR3 extends over 15 amino acids. Trimming cost V 0 bases and J 8 bases, with 15 bases left between them. CDR3 in amino acids: CASSVDGGGIDEQFF. Written as DNA, the CDR3 is TGTGCCAGCAGCGTAGATGGTGGGGGGATAGATGAGCAGTTCTTC.